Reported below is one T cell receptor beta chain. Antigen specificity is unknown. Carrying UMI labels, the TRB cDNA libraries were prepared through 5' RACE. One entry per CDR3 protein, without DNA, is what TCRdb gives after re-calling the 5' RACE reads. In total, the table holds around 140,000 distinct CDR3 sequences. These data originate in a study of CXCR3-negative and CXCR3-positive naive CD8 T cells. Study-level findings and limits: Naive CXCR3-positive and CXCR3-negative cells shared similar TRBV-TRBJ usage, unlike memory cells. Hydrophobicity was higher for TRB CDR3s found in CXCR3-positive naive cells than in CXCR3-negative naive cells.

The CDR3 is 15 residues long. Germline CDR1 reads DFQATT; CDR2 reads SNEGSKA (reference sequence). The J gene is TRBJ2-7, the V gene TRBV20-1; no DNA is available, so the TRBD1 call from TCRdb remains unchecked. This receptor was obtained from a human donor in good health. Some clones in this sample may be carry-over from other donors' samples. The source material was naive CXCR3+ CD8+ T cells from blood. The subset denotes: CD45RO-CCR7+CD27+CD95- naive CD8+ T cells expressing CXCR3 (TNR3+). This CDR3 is CSASLRQTLSYEQYF.